This T cell receptor beta chain originates from a study of breast tumors, draining lymph nodes, adjacent tissues. For this clonotype: Its target is not known.

Study-level findings and limits: Tumor repertoires ranked between lymph nodes and nontumor tissue in diversity, with V and J gene preferences. Most tumor T cells seemingly derive from lymph node, then expand in tumor. Tumor and nontumor repertoires were significantly more similar in luminal-like than in basal-like breast cancer. Data only fit, rather than demonstrated, lymph node origin of most tumor T cells.

Per germline, CDR1 LGHDT and CDR2 YNNKEL (reference sequence). The CDR3 spans 16 residues. V shed 1 base and J shed 0 bases, with 10 bases lying between them. TCRdb independently ran MiXCR on the multiplex PCR reads; one entry per CDR3 protein. This table holds approximately 37,000 distinct CDR3 sequences, about 36% found once. The clonotype comes from a female donor with breast cancer. Some clones in this sample may be carry-over from other donors' samples. The sample consisted of breast tumor tissue. The chain recombines TRBV3-1 with TRBJ1-3; no firm D call. In DNA, the CDR3 is TGTGCCAGCAGCCAAGTACGCCGGCACTCTGGAAACACCATATATTTT. This encodes CASSQVRRHSGNTIYF.